These 4 T cell receptor beta chains share one sample of origin, sequenced in a study of blood T cell repertoires in COVID-19. The table came from immunoSEQ multiplex PCR; TCRdb's copy has only in-frame clones and leaves some out. The table shows tens of thousands of clones, with 70% to 90% occurring only once. Sequencing was done on a sample of peripheral blood. The receptors stem from a human donor in a cohort sampled during active COVID-19.

The rearrangement links TRBV6-2 or TRBV6-3 to TRBJ2-1; 12 bases line up with TRBD2. Germline-derived CDR1 and CDR2 are MNHEY and SVGEGT. V shed 4 bases and J 10 bases; nucleotides not matched to a gene: 11. This CDR3 spans 16 amino acids. CDR3 DNA: TGTGCCAGCAGTTCGGGACTAGCGGGCGCTGGGGGGGAGCAGTTCTTC. The encoded protein is CASSSGLAGAGGEQFF.

This clone was seen a single time. This chain links TRBV28 with TRBJ1-1; the D gene is possibly TRBD1 (5 bases). The CDR3 length is 12 residues. CDR1 is MDHEN and CDR2 is SYDVKM in the germline V gene. Trimming shortened V by 9 bases and J by 4 bases, and 12 bases separated the two germline ends. CDR3 loop: CASGGDLTEAFF. The CDR3 region has the DNA TGTGCCAGTGGAGGGGACCTCACTGAAGCTTTCTTT.

This rearrangement joins TRBV4-3 to TRBJ2-1; possibly TRBD2 for D (8 bases). CDR1 and CDR2 from the germline V gene are LGHNA and YSLEER. The CDR3 spans 16 residues. V was shortened by 1 base and J by 5 bases, with 15 bases between the two germline ends. CDR3 sequence (DNA): TGCGCCAGCAGCCAAGTCACGGGAGGGGGCCACAATGAGCAGTTCTTC. Its translation: CASSQVTGGGHNEQFF.

This chain connects TRBV11-2 to TRBJ2-3; D is ambiguous. Germline CDR1 reads SGHAT; CDR2 reads FQNNGV. V gave up 3 bases and J gave up 0 bases, with 22 bases separating them. This CDR3 contains 19 residues. The CDR3: CASSFLGGSLLSSTDTQYF. The CDR3 DNA follows: TGTGCCAGCAGCTTTTTAGGCGGTTCCTTATTATCTAGCACAGATACGCAGTATTTT.